These 28 T cell receptor beta chains were sequenced from one sample in a study of blood T cell repertoires in COVID-19. The method was immunoSEQ multiplex PCR; TCRdb's version includes in-frame clones alone and lacks a portion of them. The sample holds 75,000 to 100,000 clones; approximately 86% are singletons and the top ten take roughly 20%. Sequencing used peripheral blood. The receptor source for this set is an elderly woman with acute or convalescent COVID-19.

The V gene is TRBV11-3, the J gene TRBJ2-1; 9 nucleotides agree with TRBD1. V was pared by 3 bases and J by 9 bases, with 6 bases of the junction left unmatched. Germline V gives CDR1 SGHNT, CDR2 YENEEA. CDR3 length: 14 residues. The DNA of the CDR3 is TGTGCCAGCAGCTTCGGGACAGGGACTGCTGAGCAGTTCTTC. This sequence encodes CASSFGTGTAEQFF.

This clone has only a few counts. This chain uses TRBV6-5 with TRBJ2-1; 8 bases fit TRBD2. The germline V gene has CDR1 MNHEY and CDR2 SVGAGI. The CDR3 is made up of 15 amino acids. V was pared by 6 bases and J by 4 bases, with 8 bases of the junction left unmatched. CDR3 residues: CASSETRGGYNEQFF. For the CDR3, the DNA is TGTGCCAGCAGCGAGACCCGGGGGGGGTACAATGAGCAGTTCTTC.

This chain connects TRBV20-1 to TRBJ1-2; D gene ambiguous. V lost 3 bases to trimming and J lost 0 bases, with 11 bases between them. The germline gives CDR1 DFQATT, CDR2 SNEGSKA (reference sequence). The CDR3 extends over 14 amino acids. CDR3: CSASPRPTNYGYTF. CDR3 nucleotide sequence: TGCAGTGCTAGTCCCAGGCCTACTAACTATGGCTACACCTTC.

The chain joins TRBV5-1 to TRBJ2-5, with D tentatively TRBD2 (6 bases). The V end was cut by 4 bases, the J end by 8 bases, with 15 bases between. The germline CDR1 and CDR2 sequences are SGHRS and YFSETQ. CDR3 size: 13 residues. CDR3 residues: CASSTSGVETQYF. CDR3 nucleotide sequence: TGCGCCAGCAGCACCTCGGGGGTAGAAACCCAGTACTTC.

For this clone: This specimen includes other DNA sequences encoding the same CDR3. The rearrangement uses TRBV28 and TRBJ1-2, with a weak D call TRBD1 (6 bases). The germline CDR1 and CDR2 sequences are MDHEN and SYDVKM. Trimming left V 6 bases short and J 4 bases short, with 9 bases between. The CDR3 runs 12 residues. CDR3 residues: CASRTGGYGYTF. The CDR3, as DNA: TGTGCCAGCAGGACAGGAGGCTATGGCTACACCTTC.

The chain recombines TRBV7-9 with TRBJ2-1; 8 bases line up with TRBD1. CDR3 size: 16 residues. Germline trimming cut 6 bases from V and 1 base from J; bases unmatched to any gene: 8. CDR1 and CDR2 from the germline V gene are SEHNR and FQNEAQ (reference sequence). The chain's CDR3 is CASSLTGQGSYNEQFF. In DNA, the CDR3 is TGTGCCAGCAGTTTAACAGGACAGGGATCCTACAATGAGCAGTTCTTC.

The V and J genes are TRBV18 and TRBJ1-2, with D unclear. The germline V gene encodes CDR1 KGHSH and CDR2 LQKENI. V dropped 1 base and J dropped 4 bases, with 16 bases sitting between them. The CDR3 is 16 amino acids. CDR3 region: CASSPLLGTGGYGYTF. The CDR3 nucleotides are TGTGCCAGCTCACCACTTCTTGGTACGGGTGGCTATGGCTACACCTTC.

The CDR3 nucleotides read TGCGCCAGCAGCTCAGGGACAGGCTTGAACACTGAAGCTTTCTTT. Translation gives CASSSGTGLNTEAFF. The J gene is TRBJ1-1, the V gene TRBV5-1, with 8 bases aligning to TRBD1. CDR1 and CDR2 from the germline V gene are SGHRS and YFSETQ. There are 15 residues in the CDR3. The V gene end was trimmed by 3 bases and the J gene end by 0 bases; junction bases not matched to a gene: 4.

V gene TRBV19 combines with J gene TRBJ2-5, with a possible D match to TRBD2 (6 bases). This CDR3 has 13 amino acids. The V gene's germline CDR1 is LNHDA and CDR2 SQIVND (reference sequence). Trimming took off 3 bases at V and 7 bases at J, with 12 bases between the two ends. CDR3 loop: CASSIPGDGTQYF. CDR3 bases: TGTGCCAGTAGTATCCCGGGGGACGGGACCCAGTACTTC.

This chain uses TRBV27 with TRBJ2-7; TRBD1 might be the D (5 bases). The germline CDR1 and CDR2 sequences are MNHEY and SMNVEV (reference sequence). This CDR3 spans 14 amino acids. The V end was cut by 4 bases, the J end by 1 base, with 11 bases between. The CDR3 nucleotides are TGTGCCAGCAGTTCCTGGACACGGTCCTACGAGCAGTACTTC. As protein: CASSSWTRSYEQYF.

The chain employs TRBV25-1 and TRBJ1-6; unclear D gene. The CDR3 has 16 amino acids. Between the trimmed V and J ends, which lost 3 bases and 0 bases, there was a span of 9 bases. Looked up from germline, CDR1 is MGHDK and CDR2 is SYGVNS. This CDR3 reads CASSDFSSSYNSPLHF. CDR3 nucleotide sequence: TGTGCCAGCAGTGACTTTTCCAGCTCCTATAATTCACCCCTCCACTTT.

This sequence joins TRBV5-1 and TRBJ2-3; TRBD1 agrees at 9 bases. The CDR3 spans 16 residues. The junction had 5 bases not matched to a gene; V was cut back by 1 base and J by 2 bases. Germline values: CDR1 SGHRS, CDR2 YFSETQ. CDR3 in DNA: TGCGCCAGCAGCTTGCGCGGGACAGGGTTCACAGATACGCAGTATTTT. Translation: CASSLRGTGFTDTQYF.

This rearrangement joins TRBV28 to TRBJ1-2; TRBD1 matches 8 bases. CDR3 size: 15 residues. The germline V gene has CDR1 MDHEN and CDR2 SYDVKM. The ends lost 4 bases at V and 8 bases at J; junction bases unmatched: 12. The CDR3 sequence: CASSSTDRDLGGYTF. The DNA of the CDR3 is TGTGCCAGCAGTTCCACGGACAGGGATTTAGGGGGCTACACCTTC.

The chain links TRBV2 to TRBJ1-2; 7 nucleotides align to TRBD1. The V gene end was trimmed by 5 bases and the J gene end by 7 bases; junction bases not matched to a gene: 4. The germline V gene has CDR1 SNHLY and CDR2 FYNNEI. This CDR3 region has 12 residues. In nucleotides, the CDR3 is TGTGCCAGCAGTTTAACAGGGGTTGGCTACACCTTC. This encodes CASSLTGVGYTF.

This chain connects TRBV7-9 to TRBJ1-3; a possible D gene is TRBD1 (6 bases). V lost 1 base and J lost 7, with 17 bases in between. This CDR3 is built from 16 residues. CDR1 and CDR2 (germline): SEHNR, FQNEAQ (reference sequence). CDR3 nucleotide sequence: TGTGCCAGCAGCTTAGGACAGGTCTCCCCTCAGAACACCATATATTTT. Translation gives CASSLGQVSPQNTIYF.

The gene calls are TRBV19 and TRBJ2-1; 7 nucleotides match TRBD1. The CDR3 covers 15 residues. Germline V CDR1 and CDR2: LNHDA, SQIVND (reference sequence). Unmatched junction bases numbered 5, after V lost 6 bases and J lost 0 bases. DNA for the CDR3: TGTGCCAGTAGGCCGCAGGGGGTCTCCTACAATGAGCAGTTCTTC. It is translated as CASRPQGVSYNEQFF.

V usage is TRBV28 and J usage is TRBJ1-5; possible D gene TRBD1, 5 bases. CDR1 is MDHEN and CDR2 is SYDVKM in the germline V gene. Between the trimmed V and J ends, which lost 5 bases and 0 bases, there was a span of 14 bases. The CDR3 length is 16 residues. The CDR3 here is CASSRTGANSNQPQHF. DNA for the CDR3: TGTGCCAGCAGTCGTACAGGAGCAAATAGCAATCAGCCCCAGCATTTT.

The count of this clone is one. V is TRBV5-1 and J is TRBJ2-3; tentatively, D is TRBD2 (6 bases). V gave up 2 bases and J gave up 1 base, with 11 bases separating them. Germline loops: CDR1 SGHRS, CDR2 YFSETQ. The CDR3 extends over 15 amino acids. The CDR3 is CASSFAGYRTDTQYF. The CDR3 DNA reads as TGCGCCAGCAGCTTTGCGGGGTACCGCACAGATACGCAGTATTTT.

This sequence joins TRBV5-1 and TRBJ1-6; D gene unclear. Germline V gene data show CDR1 as SGHRS and CDR2 as YFSETQ. Trimming cost V 3 bases and J 7 bases, with 8 bases left between them. The CDR3 length is 13 residues. The CDR3 coding sequence is TGCGCCAGCAGCTCAGCGGCGAATTCACCCCTCCACTTT. This sequence encodes CASSSAANSPLHF.

In DNA, the CDR3 is TGCGCCAGCACCTGGACAGGGTTGGATACTATGGGGTCTGAGAGTTCACCCCTCCACTTT. Its protein product is CASTWTGLDTMGSESSPLHF. The rearrangement joins TRBV5-1 to TRBJ1-6; 8 bases map to TRBD1. Unmatched junction bases numbered 26, after V lost 6 bases and J lost 9 bases. Germline V gene data show CDR1 as SGHRS and CDR2 as YFSETQ. The CDR3 runs 20 residues.

The chain recombines TRBV5-5 with TRBJ1-5; D perhaps matches TRBD1 (6 bases). CDR3 length: 13 amino acids. Trimming removed 4 bases at V and 6 bases at J, with 11 bases between. Germline lookup yields CDR1 SGHKS and CDR2 YYEKEE (reference sequence). The CDR3 here is CASSPDRFQPQHF. CDR3 DNA: TGTGCCAGCAGCCCCGACAGGTTTCAGCCCCAGCATTTT.

This chain connects TRBV27 to TRBJ2-3, with D perhaps TRBD2 (7 bases). The CDR3 runs to 15 residues. The ends were cut back, 2 bases at V and 2 bases at J, with 11 bases in the middle. The V gene's germline CDR1 is MNHEY and CDR2 SMNVEV (reference sequence). The CDR3, as DNA: TGTGCCAGCAGTTTAGGGGGGGGGCTCACAGATACGCAGTATTTT. It is translated as CASSLGGGLTDTQYF.

V usage is TRBV27 and J usage is TRBJ1-6; D is undetermined. Germline V gives CDR1 MNHEY, CDR2 SMNVEV (reference sequence). The CDR3 is 13 amino acids. The V and J ends lost 5 bases and 10 bases respectively, with 12 bases between them. In DNA form, the CDR3 reads TGTGCCAGCAGTCAACTAATCGGGTCACCCCTCCACTTT. Encoded protein: CASSQLIGSPLHF.

The chain carries TRBV27 and TRBJ1-6; 9 bases align to TRBD1. V trimming: 10 bases; J trimming: 0 bases; junction bases outside the gene matches: 7. CDR3 size: 16 residues. In germline, CDR1 is MNHEY, CDR2 SMNVEV (reference sequence). The CDR3 here is CATTGQGSSYNSPLHF. CDR3 DNA: TGTGCCACTACAGGACAGGGGAGCTCCTATAATTCACCCCTCCACTTT.

The rearrangement joins TRBV5-6 to TRBJ1-6; D is perhaps TRBD1 (6 bases). Looked up from germline, CDR1 is SGHDT and CDR2 is YYEEEE. This CDR3 comprises 16 residues. V was clipped by 6 bases and J by 10 bases, with 23 bases between them. The CDR3 is CASNTILRGAISPLHF. The CDR3 DNA is TGTGCCAGCAACACTATCCTTCGGGGGGCCATCTCACCCCTCCACTTT. The entire variable domain, with the rest obtained from reference TRBV5-6 and TRBJ1-6, is as follows: DAGVTQSPTHLIKTRGQQVTLRCSPKSGHDTVSWYQQALGQGPQFIFQYYEEEERQRGNFPDRFSGHQFPNYSSELNVNALLLGDSALYLCASNTILRGAISPLHFGNGTRLTVT.

The chain joins TRBV3-1 (or the pseudogene TRBV3-2) to TRBJ2-7; D remains unclear. Germline V gene sequence: CDR1 LGHDT, CDR2 YNNKEL (reference sequence). This CDR3 has 14 residues. Trimming cost V 6 bases and J 0 bases, with 12 bases left between them. CDR3 nucleotides: TGTGCCAGCAGTCGACTGGCGAGCTCCTACGAGCAGTACTTC. Encoded protein: CASSRLASSYEQYF.

The chain employs TRBV12-3 or TRBV12-4 and TRBJ1-1; 10 nucleotides agree with TRBD1. Trimming cost V 6 bases and J 11 bases; bases outside gene matches: 9. This CDR3 has 13 residues. The CDR3: CASRPGQGLMAFF. CDR3 bases: TGTGCCAGCAGACCGGGACAGGGGCTGATGGCTTTCTTT.

This clone appeared a single time. The chain carries TRBV5-4 and TRBJ1-2; TRBD1 matches at 7 bases. This CDR3 spans 15 amino acids. V shed 2 bases and J 5 bases; nucleotides not matched to a gene: 9. Germline CDR1 and CDR2: SGHNT and YYREEE (reference sequence). CDR3 in DNA: TGTGCCAGCAGCTTCTCCGCGACAGGGTGGTATGGCTACACCTTC. Translated: CASSFSATGWYGYTF.